Following are 18 T cell receptor beta chains from one sample sequenced in a study of blood T cells in healthy people across ages. Primed by a sample-barcoded 5' primer and a J-beta primer mix, a second PCR proceeded for about 6 to 11 cycles. TCRdb passed the 5' RACE reads through MiXCR, listing each CDR3 protein once. The table lists approximately 580,000 distinct CDR3 sequences, 24% of them singletons. These data were also filed under a second study, of T cells of mothers and their children.

Specimen: blood. All receptors come from a boy younger than 18 in good health.

This clonotype turned up a few times. This chain joins TRBV12-3 or TRBV12-4 and TRBJ2-3; D is uncertain. V was trimmed by 5 bases and J by 6 bases, leaving 12 bases between them. This CDR3 contains 13 residues. The CDR3: CASSPQLPDTQYF. In DNA form, the CDR3 reads TGTGCCAGCAGTCCTCAGCTCCCGGATACGCAGTATTTT.

This clonotype turned up a few times. The chain couples TRBV9 to TRBJ2-4; TRBD2 matches 14 bases. This CDR3 has 16 amino acids. V shed 0 bases and J 6 bases; nucleotides not matched to a gene: 2. Germline assignment: CDR1 SGDLS and CDR2 YYNGEE. The CDR3 sequence: CASSVGTSGGTNIQYF. CDR3 nucleotides: TGTGCCAGCAGCGTAGGGACTAGCGGGGGGACAAACATTCAGTACTTC.

This clonotype was seen only a few times. J is TRBJ1-1 and V is TRBV28, with D possibly TRBD1 on 6 matching bases. Per germline, CDR1 MDHEN and CDR2 SYDVKM. Between the trimmed V and J ends, which lost 10 bases and 8 bases, there was a span of 17 bases. The CDR3 loop spans 12 amino acids. CDR3: CATAEQGSEAFF. CDR3 sequence (DNA): TGTGCCACTGCTGAACAGGGCTCCGAAGCTTTCTTT.

The chain combines TRBV29-1 with TRBJ1-1; D is perhaps TRBD1 (6 bases). Per the germline V gene, CDR1 is SQVTM and CDR2 is ANQGSEA. The germline V and J ends were trimmed by 0 bases and 0 bases, with 14 bases remaining between them. The CDR3 spans 16 residues. The CDR3: CSVEEGGAGVNTEAFF. In DNA form, the CDR3 reads TGCAGCGTTGAAGAGGGGGGAGCAGGGGTGAACACTGAAGCTTTCTTT.

J is TRBJ1-2 and V is TRBV5-6; D is undetermined. Germline-derived CDR1 and CDR2 are SGHDT and YYEEEE. V was clipped by 4 bases and J by 5 bases, with 21 bases between them. CDR3 size: 16 residues. The CDR3 nucleotides are TGTGCCAGCAGCCGCCGGATTTTGCCCGGCCTTTATGGCTACACCTTC. It is translated as CASSRRILPGLYGYTF.

The chain uses TRBV3-1 and TRBJ2-7; D may correspond to TRBD1 or TRBD2 (5 bases each). This CDR3 comprises 13 residues. The ends were cut back, 5 bases at V and 7 bases at J, with 15 bases in the middle. CDR1 and CDR2 (germline): LGHDT, YNNKEL (reference sequence). CDR3 residues: CASSGTGTWEQYF. In DNA form, the CDR3 reads TGTGCCAGCAGCGGGACGGGAACTTGGGAGCAGTACTTC.

The table lists this clonotype with a few counts. V and J are TRBV4-3 and TRBJ2-7; either TRBD1 or TRBD2 may supply D (5 bases each). Germline CDR1 and CDR2: LGHNA and YSLEER. The CDR3 extends over 14 amino acids. Trimming stripped 1 base from V and 5 bases from J, with 12 bases between. The CDR3 bases are TGCGCCAGCAGCCAAGGGACAAGGAGGAACGAGCAGTACTTC. Residues: CASSQGTRRNEQYF.

The rearrangement joins TRBV5-1 to TRBJ2-2; D is undetermined. V was trimmed by 2 bases and J by 0 bases, leaving 8 bases between them. CDR3 length equals 15 residues. Germline-derived CDR1 and CDR2 are SGHRS and YFSETQ. CDR3 in DNA: TGCGCCAGCAGCTTAACAGCCCCGAACACCGGGGAGCTGTTTTTT. This encodes CASSLTAPNTGELFF.

This clonotype was picked up a small number of times. The chain combines TRBV4-3 with TRBJ2-5, with unresolved D. The J call is uncertain, as TRBJ2-1 better fits the DNA end. This CDR3 is 13 amino acids long. Germline V gives CDR1 LGHNA, CDR2 YSLEER. CDR3 in amino acids: CASSQDRSVTQFF. The CDR3 DNA is TGCGCCAGCAGCCAAGATCGGTCGGTTACCCAGTTCTTC.

This clonotype was found a few times. The rearrangement uses TRBV7-2 and TRBJ2-7, with D possibly matching TRBD2 (6 bases). With 5 bases removed from V and 0 bases from J, the gap between germline ends came to 17 bases. The germline gives CDR1 SGHTA, CDR2 FQGNSA. The length of the CDR3 is 16 residues. DNA of the CDR3: TGTGCCAGCAGCCATCCTGGAGGGGTCAGCTCCTACGAGCAGTACTTC. Its translation: CASSHPGGVSSYEQYF. The full variable domain, in which reference TRBV7-2 and TRBJ2-7 provide the parts outside the CDR3, is GAGVSQSPSNKVTEKGKDVELRCDPISGHTALYWYRQSLGQGLEFLIYFQGNSAPDKSGLPSDRFSAERTGGSVSTLTIQRTQQEDSAVYLCASSHPGGVSSYEQYFGPGTRLTVT.

In this sample, this clonotype turned up a few times. The chain has TRBV9 and TRBJ2-3, with D perhaps matching TRBD2 (6 bases). This CDR3 comprises 15 residues. V gave up 4 bases and J gave up 0 bases, with 12 bases separating them. CDR1 and CDR2 (germline): SGDLS, YYNGEE. CDR3 in amino acids: CASSSPGLSTDTQYF. The DNA of the CDR3 is TGTGCCAGCAGCTCCCCGGGACTCAGCACAGATACGCAGTATTTT. The full variable domain, with the rest looked up from reference TRBV9 and TRBJ2-3, is DSGVTQTPKHLITATGQRVTLRCSPRSGDLSVYWYQQSLDQGLQFLIQYYNGEERAKGNILERFSAQQFPDLHSELNLSSLELGDSALYFCASSSPGLSTDTQYFGPGTRLTVL.

The table lists this clonotype with a few counts. The chain combines TRBV2 with TRBJ2-4; D possibly corresponds to TRBD2 (6 bases). V was trimmed by 1 base and J by 8 bases, leaving 15 bases between them. The length of the CDR3 is 15 residues. From germline, CDR1 is SNHLY and CDR2 FYNNEI. CDR3 sequence (DNA): TGTGCCAGCAGTGAAGGGGCGGGACCAGGAGACATTCAGTACTTC. Translation: CASSEGAGPGDIQYF.

This clonotype came up a few times. This sequence joins TRBV28 and TRBJ2-7; 12 nucleotides align to TRBD2. V lost 6 bases, J lost 2 bases, and 5 bases stayed unmatched. The CDR3 loop spans 15 amino acids. Germline V CDR1 and CDR2: MDHEN, SYDVKM. The CDR3 bases are TGTGCCAGCAGCCAGACTAGCGGGGGTACCTACGAGCAGTACTTC. Translating gives CASSQTSGGTYEQYF. Complete variable domain (other parts from reference TRBV28 and TRBJ2-7): DVKVTQSSRYLVKRTGEKVFLECVQDMDHENMFWYRQDPGLGLRLIYFSYDVKMKEKGDIPEGYSVSREKKERFSLILESASTNQTSMYLCASSQTSGGTYEQYFGPGTRLTVT.

This clonotype has more than one count but fewer than ten. V usage is TRBV28 and J usage is TRBJ1-1, with no clear D. Trimming left V 2 bases short and J 13 bases short, with 14 bases between. The germline gives CDR1 MDHEN, CDR2 SYDVKM. This CDR3 region has 12 residues. DNA of the CDR3: TGTGCCAGCAGTTTAAGTGGACCCTTAGGTTTCTTT. Protein sequence: CASSLSGPLGFF.

The chain employs TRBV4-3 and TRBJ2-7, with TRBD2 as a possible D gene (6 bases). Germline assignment: CDR1 LGHNA and CDR2 YSLEER. CDR3 length: 16 amino acids. Trimming shortened V by 1 base and J by 2 bases, and 15 bases separated the two germline ends. The CDR3, as DNA: TGCGCCAGCAGCCAAGGCCTCGACGGAGGGACCTACGAGCAGTACTTC. It yields the protein CASSQGLDGGTYEQYF.

In this sample, this clonotype turned up a few times. V usage is TRBV11-1 and J usage is TRBJ1-2, with TRBD1 as a possible D gene (6 bases). The CDR3 spans 14 residues. The germline CDR1 and CDR2 sequences are SGHAT and FQDESV (reference sequence). Deletions cut 5 bases from V and 5 bases from J, with 15 bases between. The CDR3 spells CASSHREWGYGYTF. CDR3 nucleotide sequence: TGTGCCAGCAGCCACAGGGAATGGGGTTATGGCTACACCTTC.

This clonotype was observed a handful of times. The chain has TRBV6-5 and TRBJ2-5, with D uncertain. The germline V and J ends were trimmed by 0 bases and 2 bases, with 7 bases remaining between them. CDR1 and CDR2 (germline): MNHEY, SVGAGI. This CDR3 contains 14 residues. The CDR3 DNA sequence: TGTGCCAGCAGTTACTCGTCCAATCAAGAGACCCAGTACTTC. The encoded protein is CASSYSSNQETQYF.

This clonotype was seen ten or more times. Sequence at one end of the junction differs from germline and may be a read error. The CDR3 spells CATSRGQGASNEQFF. In DNA, the CDR3 is TGTGCTACCAGCAGAGGGCAGGGGGCAAGCAATGAGCAGTTCTTC. The V call is TRBV15, the J call TRBJ2-1; 8 bases are a match to TRBD1. Germline V lookup: CDR1 LNHNV, CDR2 YYDKDF (reference sequence). The CDR3 is 15 residues long. The variable domain in full, completed from reference TRBV15 and TRBJ2-1, reads DAMVIQNPRYQVTQFGKPVTLSCSQTLNHNVMYWYQQKSSQAPKLLFHYYDKDFNNEADTPDNFQSRRPNTSFCFLDIRSPGLGDTAMYLCATSRGQGASNEQFFGPGTRLTVL.